This T cell receptor beta chain was found in a study of blood T cell repertoires in COVID-19. Study details: T cells, B-cell-depleted T cells, or PBMCs supplied cDNA or gDNA.

Across roughly 25 US areas, participants ranged in age from about 18 to 90 years. Shortly before study entry, within 2 weeks, exposed participants had met a COVID-19 case. The CDR3 length is 14 residues. Germline CDR1 and CDR2: SGHTA and FQGNSA. Trimming stripped 4 bases from V and 5 bases from J, with 12 bases between. This clone was observed a handful of times. As handled by the study authors: Amplification of reference gene primers was used by the study to estimate nucleated cell counts. Generated by immunoSEQ multiplex PCR, the TCRdb table keeps only in-frame clones and is missing some. V, J and clone size were drawn from that table, and D and trimming were deduced from the DNA. The sample yields a few hundred thousand clones, roughly 84% seen once.

The specimen sequenced was PBMCs or T cells enriched from blood (not recorded which). The clonotype originates from a woman between 50 and 59 years old who had been exposed to COVID-19. The chain employs TRBV7-2 and TRBJ2-1, with TRBD2 as a possible D gene (6 bases). CDR3 region: CASSSRLVNNEQFF. DNA for the CDR3: TGTGCCAGCAGCTCCCGACTAGTAAACAATGAGCAGTTCTTC.